This is a list of T cell receptor beta chains from one sample in a study of cytomegalovirus exposure and HLA in healthy donors. Profiled with immunoSEQ multiplex PCR; TCRdb holds only in-frame clones, not every one. The data hold approximately 190,000 clones, with about 80% observed a single time. Sequenced sample: PBMCs. The receptor set was obtained from a woman aged 25 to 45 in good health and CMV-seropositive. CDR3s include the opening cysteine and the closing phenylalanine or tryptophan. The order of the fields is V gene, clone size, J gene, D gene, CDR3 protein, CDR3 DNA. D genes are given only for firm matches. A clone size is listed for some rows: how often the clone was seen (once, few, many), or a class if it is expanded.

v_call: TRBV29-1
clone_size: once
j_call: TRBJ2-5
d_call: NA
cdr3_aa: CSVGRPQGGQTQYF
cdr3_nt: TGCAGCGTTGGGAGGCCCCAGGGAGGACAGACCCAGTACTTC

v_call: TRBV6-6
clone_size: NA
j_call: TRBJ2-7
d_call: TRBD1
cdr3_aa: CASSRDRMSSYEQYF
cdr3_nt: TGTGCCAGCAGCCGGGACAGGATGAGCTCCTACGAGCAGTACTTC

v_call: TRBV5-1
clone_size: NA
j_call: TRBJ2-7
d_call: NA
cdr3_aa: CASSSGWGDYEQYF
cdr3_nt: TGCGCCAGCAGCTCGGGGTGGGGGGACTACGAGCAGTACTTC

v_call: TRBV4-2
clone_size: NA
j_call: TRBJ2-1
d_call: TRBD2
cdr3_aa: CASSPLHLGLAGGDNEQFF
cdr3_nt: TGTGCCAGCAGCCCACTCCATCTCGGACTAGCGGGAGGGGACAATGAGCAGTTCTTC

v_call: TRBV5-1
clone_size: NA
j_call: TRBJ1-6
d_call: NA
cdr3_aa: CASSLVGDYNSPLHF
cdr3_nt: TGCGCCAGCAGCTTGGTCGGGGACTATAATTCACCCCTCCACTTT

v_call: TRBV30
clone_size: NA
j_call: TRBJ1-2
d_call: NA
cdr3_aa: CAWSPGDHDPYGYTF
cdr3_nt: TGTGCCTGGAGTCCAGGGGACCACGATCCCTATGGCTACACCTTC

v_call: TRBV5-4
clone_size: NA
j_call: TRBJ1-2
d_call: TRBD1
cdr3_aa: CASSLARTGGYTF
cdr3_nt: TGTGCCAGCAGCTTGGCCAGGACAGGGGGCTACACCTTC

v_call: TRBV5-1
clone_size: NA
j_call: TRBJ2-7
d_call: NA
cdr3_aa: CASSLAPGDYEQYF
cdr3_nt: TGCGCCAGCAGCTTGGCACCCGGTGACTACGAGCAGTACTTC

v_call: TRBV6-1
clone_size: NA
j_call: TRBJ2-7
d_call: NA
cdr3_aa: CASSPLGVSYEQYF
cdr3_nt: TGTGCCAGCTCACCTTTAGGGGTCTCCTACGAGCAGTACTTC

v_call: TRBV5-6
clone_size: NA
j_call: TRBJ2-7
d_call: NA
cdr3_aa: CASSETTGSSYEQYF
cdr3_nt: TGTGCCAGCAGCGAGACGACGGGGAGCTCCTACGAGCAGTACTTC

v_call: TRBV9
clone_size: NA
j_call: TRBJ1-3
d_call: NA
cdr3_aa: CASSVGTVGGNTIYF
cdr3_nt: TGTGCCAGCAGCGTAGGCACAGTGGGTGGAAACACCATATATTTT

v_call: TRBV18
clone_size: NA
j_call: TRBJ2-7
d_call: TRBD2
cdr3_aa: CASSYTGTSAYFSYEQYF
cdr3_nt: TGTGCCAGCTCGTATACCGGGACTAGCGCTTATTTCTCCTACGAGCAGTACTTC

v_call: TRBV5-1
clone_size: NA
j_call: TRBJ2-3
d_call: NA
cdr3_aa: CASSLTPDGGTQYF
cdr3_nt: TGCGCCAGCAGCTTGACCCCGGATGGAGGTACGCAGTATTTT

v_call: TRBV5-1
clone_size: NA
j_call: TRBJ2-1
d_call: NA
cdr3_aa: CASSLLSTISYNEQFF
cdr3_nt: TGCGCCAGCAGCTTGTTGAGTACCATCTCCTACAATGAGCAGTTCTTC

v_call: TRBV7-3
clone_size: NA
j_call: TRBJ2-7
d_call: TRBD2
cdr3_aa: CASSLGLAGTYEQYF
cdr3_nt: TGTGCCAGCAGCTTAGGACTAGCGGGAACCTACGAGCAGTACTTC

v_call: TRBV18
clone_size: few
j_call: TRBJ2-7
d_call: NA
cdr3_aa: CASSLTDKPYEQYF
cdr3_nt: TGTGCCAGCTCACTGACAGACAAGCCTTACGAGCAGTACTTC

v_call: TRBV7-9
clone_size: NA
j_call: TRBJ2-7
d_call: NA
cdr3_aa: CASSPRYRDSYEQYF
cdr3_nt: TGTGCCAGCAGCCCCCGTTATCGCGACTCCTACGAGCAGTACTTC

v_call: TRBV11-1
clone_size: NA
j_call: TRBJ2-7
d_call: NA
cdr3_aa: CASSVRQLRYF
cdr3_nt: TGTGCCAGCAGCGTCAGACAGCTGAGGTACTTC

v_call: TRBV28
clone_size: NA
j_call: TRBJ1-2
d_call: NA
cdr3_aa: CASSLSGTDYGYTF
cdr3_nt: TGTGCCAGCAGTTTATCTGGGACTGACTATGGCTACACCTTC

v_call: TRBV5-6
clone_size: NA
j_call: TRBJ2-1
d_call: NA
cdr3_aa: CASSLAHTRSYNEQFF
cdr3_nt: TGTGCCAGCAGCTTGGCCCACACCCGCTCCTACAATGAGCAGTTCTTC

v_call: TRBV5-5
clone_size: NA
j_call: TRBJ2-1
d_call: TRBD2
cdr3_aa: CASSSLAEGSHEQFF
cdr3_nt: TGTGCCAGCAGCTCACTAGCGGAGGGGTCACACGAGCAGTTCTTC

v_call: TRBV19
clone_size: NA
j_call: TRBJ1-5
d_call: NA
cdr3_aa: CASRDGGINQPQHF
cdr3_nt: TGTGCCAGCCGGGACGGGGGTATAAATCAGCCCCAGCATTTT

v_call: TRBV2
clone_size: NA
j_call: TRBJ1-2
d_call: NA
cdr3_aa: CASSAPRRGGGYTF
cdr3_nt: TGTGCCAGCAGTGCCCCCCGGAGGGGCGGTGGCTACACCTTC

v_call: TRBV19
clone_size: NA
j_call: TRBJ1-2
d_call: NA
cdr3_aa: CASNSRIDYGYTF
cdr3_nt: TGTGCCAGCAATAGTCGCATAGACTATGGCTACACCTTC